These T cell receptor beta chains were read from a single sample in a study of T cell changes during pregnancy in multiple sclerosis. The repertoire was sequenced with immunoSEQ multiplex PCR; TCRdb's copy has only in-frame clones and lacks some. The sample has roughly 43,000 clones, 93% seen once. The sample in question was CD4+ T cells from peripheral blood mononuclear cells, obtained in the third trimester of pregnancy. All receptors come from a female donor with multiple sclerosis, enrolled in a pregnancy study. Both conserved end residues are part of each CDR3. The D gene is left open where the match is weak. Some rows mark clone size as missing; the rest say once, few, many or name a class of expanded clone.

V	J	D	size	CDR3	DNA
TRBV7-9	TRBJ1-2	.	.	CASSLSGGKDGYTF	TGTGCCAGCAGCTTATCGGGGGGTAAGGATGGCTACACCTTC
TRBV4-3	TRBJ1-1	.	.	CASSQYLENTEAFF	TGCGCCAGCAGCCAATATTTAGAGAACACTGAAGCTTTCTTT
TRBV10-3	TRBJ2-1	TRBD1	.	CAISVGTGRVNEQFF	TGTGCCATCAGTGTAGGGACAGGGAGGGTAAATGAGCAGTTCTTC
TRBV6-1	TRBJ2-7	TRBD1	.	CASSGRDREGEQYF	TGTGCCAGCAGTGGCAGGGACAGGGAGGGCGAGCAGTACTTC
TRBV6-4	TRBJ2-7	TRBD1	.	CASRGTGAALLCEQYF	TGTGCCAGTAGAGGGACAGGGGCCGCTTTGTTATGTGAGCAGTACTTC
TRBV6-5	TRBJ2-2	TRBD1	.	CASSYTDRVAAGELFF	TGTGCCAGCAGTTACACCGACAGGGTCGCAGCCGGGGAGCTGTTTTTT
TRBV6-5	TRBJ1-1	.	.	CASSYSITGLNTEAFF	TGTGCCAGCAGTTACTCTATTACAGGGCTGAACACTGAAGCTTTCTTT
TRBV2	TRBJ1-5	TRBD1	.	CASRTQGAGPQHF	TGTGCCAGCAGAACGCAGGGGGCTGGGCCCCAGCATTTT
TRBV7-2	TRBJ1-2	TRBD1	few	CASSLGQGVYGYTF	TGTGCCAGCAGCTTAGGACAGGGGGTCTATGGCTACACCTTC
TRBV2	TRBJ2-5	TRBD2	.	CASSTSGGVVETQYF	TGTGCCAGCAGTACTAGCGGGGGGGTTGTAGAGACCCAGTACTTC
TRBV7-9	TRBJ2-3	.	.	CASSLPGRPTQYF	TGTGCCAGCAGCCTCCCAGGGCGGCCTACGCAGTATTTT
TRBV27	TRBJ2-1	.	.	CASSLTLEVREQFF	TGTGCCAGCAGTTTAACTTTAGAGGTCCGAGAGCAGTTCTTC
TRBV29-1	TRBJ1-4	.	.	CSVTRGGEGKLFF	TGCAGCGTCACCCGGGGGGGCGAGGGAAAACTGTTTTTT
TRBV11-3	TRBJ2-3	TRBD1	.	CASSQGIRDRSTDTQYF	TGTGCCAGCAGCCAAGGAATCAGGGACAGGAGCACAGATACGCAGTATTTT
TRBV18	TRBJ1-4	.	.	CASSPSRGATNEKLFF	TGTGCCAGCTCACCCTCCAGGGGAGCAACTAATGAAAAACTGTTTTTT